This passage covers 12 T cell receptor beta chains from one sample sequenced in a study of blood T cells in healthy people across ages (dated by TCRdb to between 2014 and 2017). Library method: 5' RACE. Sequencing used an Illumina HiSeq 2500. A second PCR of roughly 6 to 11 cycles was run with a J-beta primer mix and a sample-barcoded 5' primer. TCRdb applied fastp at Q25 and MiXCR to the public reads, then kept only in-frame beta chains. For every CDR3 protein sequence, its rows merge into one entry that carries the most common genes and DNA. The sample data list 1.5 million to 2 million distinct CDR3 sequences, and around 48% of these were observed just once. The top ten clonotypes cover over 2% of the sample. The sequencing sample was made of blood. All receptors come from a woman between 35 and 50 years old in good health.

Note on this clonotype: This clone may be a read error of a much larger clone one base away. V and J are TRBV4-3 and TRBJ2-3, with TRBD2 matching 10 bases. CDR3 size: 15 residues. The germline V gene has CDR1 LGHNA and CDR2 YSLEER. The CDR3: CASGQAGGHTDTQYF. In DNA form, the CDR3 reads TGCGCCAGCGGCCAAGCGGGGGGGCACACAGATACGCAGTATTTT.

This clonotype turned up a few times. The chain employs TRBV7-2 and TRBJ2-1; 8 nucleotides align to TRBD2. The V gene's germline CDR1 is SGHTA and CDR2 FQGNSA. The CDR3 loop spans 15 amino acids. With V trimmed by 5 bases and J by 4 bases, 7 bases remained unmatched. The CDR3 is CASSEDGGAYNEQFF. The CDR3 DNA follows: TGTGCCAGCAGCGAAGACGGGGGGGCTTACAATGAGCAGTTCTTC. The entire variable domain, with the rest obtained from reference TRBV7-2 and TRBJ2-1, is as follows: GAGVSQSPSNKVTEKGKDVELRCDPISGHTALYWYRQSLGQGLEFLIYFQGNSAPDKSGLPSDRFSAERTGGSVSTLTIQRTQQEDSAVYLCASSEDGGAYNEQFFGPGTRLTVL.

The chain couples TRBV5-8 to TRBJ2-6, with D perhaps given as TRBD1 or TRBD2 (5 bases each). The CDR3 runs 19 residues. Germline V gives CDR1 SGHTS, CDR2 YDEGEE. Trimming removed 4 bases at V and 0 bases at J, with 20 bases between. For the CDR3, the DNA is TGTGCCAGCAGCCGGAGCGACGGGACGGCTCACTCTGGGGCCAACGTCCTGACTTTC. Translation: CASSRSDGTAHSGANVLTF.

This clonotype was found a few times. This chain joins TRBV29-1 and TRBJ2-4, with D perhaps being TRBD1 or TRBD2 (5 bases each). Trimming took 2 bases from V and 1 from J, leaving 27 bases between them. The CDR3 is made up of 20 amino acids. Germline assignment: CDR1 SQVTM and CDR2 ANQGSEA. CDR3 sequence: CSVERGPQGPWDLAKNIQYF. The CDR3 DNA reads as TGCAGCGTTGAACGCGGCCCCCAGGGACCTTGGGATTTGGCCAAAAACATTCAGTACTTC.

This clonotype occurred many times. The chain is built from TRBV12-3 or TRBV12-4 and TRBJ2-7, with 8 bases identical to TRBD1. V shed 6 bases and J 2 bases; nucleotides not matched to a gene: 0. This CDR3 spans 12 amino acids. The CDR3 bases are TGTGCCAGCAGGGGACAGGCCTACGAGCAGTACTTC. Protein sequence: CASRGQAYEQYF.

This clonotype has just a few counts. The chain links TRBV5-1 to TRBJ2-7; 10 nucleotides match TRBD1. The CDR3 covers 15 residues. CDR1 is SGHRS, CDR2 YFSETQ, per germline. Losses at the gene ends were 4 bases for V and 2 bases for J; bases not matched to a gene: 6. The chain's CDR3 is CASSPGQGKTYEQYF. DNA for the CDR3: TGCGCCAGCAGCCCGGGACAGGGGAAGACCTACGAGCAGTACTTC.

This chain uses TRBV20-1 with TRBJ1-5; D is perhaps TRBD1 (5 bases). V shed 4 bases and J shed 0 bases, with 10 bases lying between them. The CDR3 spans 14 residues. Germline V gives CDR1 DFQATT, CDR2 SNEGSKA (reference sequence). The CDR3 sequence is CSAMTDYSNQPQHF. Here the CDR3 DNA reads TGCAGTGCTATGACAGACTATAGCAATCAGCCCCAGCATTTT.

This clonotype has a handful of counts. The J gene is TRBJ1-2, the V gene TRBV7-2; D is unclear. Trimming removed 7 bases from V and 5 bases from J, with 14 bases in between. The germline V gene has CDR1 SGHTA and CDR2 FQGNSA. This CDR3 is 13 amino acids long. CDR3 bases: TGTGCCAGCACCCACCGGGGAGCTTATGGCTACACCTTC. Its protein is CASTHRGAYGYTF.

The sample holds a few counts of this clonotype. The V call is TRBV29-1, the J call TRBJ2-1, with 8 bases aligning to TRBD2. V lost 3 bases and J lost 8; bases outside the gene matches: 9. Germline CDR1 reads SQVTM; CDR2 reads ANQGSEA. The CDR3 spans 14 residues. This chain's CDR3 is CSVDGGGTQDEQFF. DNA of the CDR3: TGCAGCGTTGACGGCGGGGGGACCCAGGATGAGCAGTTCTTC.

The CDR3 nucleotides read TGTGCCAGCAGTTATTTGGGACGGACTCTCCAAGAGACCCAGTACTTC. It is translated as CASSYLGRTLQETQYF. The chain uses TRBV6-2 or TRBV6-3 and TRBJ2-5; D assignment may be TRBD1 or TRBD2 (5 bases each). Germline V CDR1 and CDR2: MNHEY, SVGEGT. Deletions cut 3 bases from V and 1 base from J, with 15 bases between. This CDR3 comprises 16 residues.

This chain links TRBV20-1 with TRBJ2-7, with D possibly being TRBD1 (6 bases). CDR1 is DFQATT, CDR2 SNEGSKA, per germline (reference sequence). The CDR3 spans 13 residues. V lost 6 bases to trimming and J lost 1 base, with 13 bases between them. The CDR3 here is CSALRQASYEQYF. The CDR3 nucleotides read TGCAGTGCCCTACGACAGGCATCCTACGAGCAGTACTTC.

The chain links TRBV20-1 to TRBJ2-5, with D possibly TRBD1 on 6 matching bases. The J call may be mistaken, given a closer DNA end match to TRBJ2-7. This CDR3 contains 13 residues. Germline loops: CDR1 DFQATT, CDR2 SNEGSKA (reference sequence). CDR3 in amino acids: CSARDTGSNEQYF. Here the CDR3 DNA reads TGCAGTGCTAGAGACACAGGGTCGAACGAGCAGTACTTC.